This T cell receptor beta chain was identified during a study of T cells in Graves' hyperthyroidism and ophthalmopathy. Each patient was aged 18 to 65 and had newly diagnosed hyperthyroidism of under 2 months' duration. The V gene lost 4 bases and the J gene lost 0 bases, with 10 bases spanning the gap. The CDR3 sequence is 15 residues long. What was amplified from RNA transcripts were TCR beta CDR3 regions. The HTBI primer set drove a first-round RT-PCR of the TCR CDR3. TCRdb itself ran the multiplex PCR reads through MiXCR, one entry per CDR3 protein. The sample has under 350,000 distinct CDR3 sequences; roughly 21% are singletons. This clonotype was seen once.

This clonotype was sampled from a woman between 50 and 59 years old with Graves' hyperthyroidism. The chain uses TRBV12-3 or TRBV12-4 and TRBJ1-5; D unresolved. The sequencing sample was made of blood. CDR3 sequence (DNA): TGTGCCAGCAGTTCGGACGGGAGTAGCAATCAGCCCCAGCATTTT. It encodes CASSSDGSSNQPQHF.